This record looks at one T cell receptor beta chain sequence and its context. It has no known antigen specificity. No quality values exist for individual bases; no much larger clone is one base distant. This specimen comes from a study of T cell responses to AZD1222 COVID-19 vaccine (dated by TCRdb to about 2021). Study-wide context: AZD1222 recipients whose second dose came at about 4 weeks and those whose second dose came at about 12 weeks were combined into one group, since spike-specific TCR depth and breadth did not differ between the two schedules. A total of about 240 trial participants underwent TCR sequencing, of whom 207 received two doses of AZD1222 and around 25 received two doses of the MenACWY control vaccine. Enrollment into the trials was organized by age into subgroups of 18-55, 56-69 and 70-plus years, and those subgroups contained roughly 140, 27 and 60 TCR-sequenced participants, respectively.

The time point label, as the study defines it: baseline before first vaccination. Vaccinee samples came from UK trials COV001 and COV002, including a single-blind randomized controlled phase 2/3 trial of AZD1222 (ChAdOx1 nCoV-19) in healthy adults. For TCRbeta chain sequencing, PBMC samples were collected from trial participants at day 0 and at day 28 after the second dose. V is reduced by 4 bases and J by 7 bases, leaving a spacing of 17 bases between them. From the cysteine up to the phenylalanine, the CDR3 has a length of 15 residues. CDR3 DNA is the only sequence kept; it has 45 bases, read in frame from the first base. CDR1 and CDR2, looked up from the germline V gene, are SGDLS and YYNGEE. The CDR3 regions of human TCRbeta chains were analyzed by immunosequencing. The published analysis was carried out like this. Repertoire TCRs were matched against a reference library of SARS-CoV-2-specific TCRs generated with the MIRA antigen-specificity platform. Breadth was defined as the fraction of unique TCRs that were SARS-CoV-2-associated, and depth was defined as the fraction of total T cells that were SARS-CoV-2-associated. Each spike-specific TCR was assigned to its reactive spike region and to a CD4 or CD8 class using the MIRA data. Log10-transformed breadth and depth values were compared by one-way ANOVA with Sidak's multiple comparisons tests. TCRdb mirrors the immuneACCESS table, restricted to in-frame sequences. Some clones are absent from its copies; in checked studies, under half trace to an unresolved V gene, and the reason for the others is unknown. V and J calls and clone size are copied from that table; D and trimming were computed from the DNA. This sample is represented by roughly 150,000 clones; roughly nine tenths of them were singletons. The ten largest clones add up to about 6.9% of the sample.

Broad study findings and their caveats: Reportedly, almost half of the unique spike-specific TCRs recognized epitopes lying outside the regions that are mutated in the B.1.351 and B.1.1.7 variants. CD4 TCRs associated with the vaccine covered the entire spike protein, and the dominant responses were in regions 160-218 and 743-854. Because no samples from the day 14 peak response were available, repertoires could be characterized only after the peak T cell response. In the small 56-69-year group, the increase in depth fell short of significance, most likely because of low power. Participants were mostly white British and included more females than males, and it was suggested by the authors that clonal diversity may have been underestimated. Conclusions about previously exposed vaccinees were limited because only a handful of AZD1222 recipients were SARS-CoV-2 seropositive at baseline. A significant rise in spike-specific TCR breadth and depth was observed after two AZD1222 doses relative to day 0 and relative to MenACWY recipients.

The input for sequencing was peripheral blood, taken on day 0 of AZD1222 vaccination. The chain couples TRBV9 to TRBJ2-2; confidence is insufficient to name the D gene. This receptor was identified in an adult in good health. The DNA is TGTGCCAGCAGCCTTTATGTGCCGCCGGGCGGGGAGCTGTTTTTT. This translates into CASSLYVPPGGELFF.